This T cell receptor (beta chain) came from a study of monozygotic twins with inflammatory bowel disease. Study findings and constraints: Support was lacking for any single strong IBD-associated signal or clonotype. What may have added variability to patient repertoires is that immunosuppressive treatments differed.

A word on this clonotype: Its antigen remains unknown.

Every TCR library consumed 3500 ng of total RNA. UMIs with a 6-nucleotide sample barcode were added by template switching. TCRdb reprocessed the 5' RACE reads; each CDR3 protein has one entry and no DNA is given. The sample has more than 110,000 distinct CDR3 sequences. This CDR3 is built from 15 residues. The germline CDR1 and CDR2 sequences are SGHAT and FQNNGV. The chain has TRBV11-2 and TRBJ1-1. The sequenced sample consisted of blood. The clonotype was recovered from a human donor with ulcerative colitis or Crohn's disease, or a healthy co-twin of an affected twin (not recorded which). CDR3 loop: CASSLRQRLNTEAFF.